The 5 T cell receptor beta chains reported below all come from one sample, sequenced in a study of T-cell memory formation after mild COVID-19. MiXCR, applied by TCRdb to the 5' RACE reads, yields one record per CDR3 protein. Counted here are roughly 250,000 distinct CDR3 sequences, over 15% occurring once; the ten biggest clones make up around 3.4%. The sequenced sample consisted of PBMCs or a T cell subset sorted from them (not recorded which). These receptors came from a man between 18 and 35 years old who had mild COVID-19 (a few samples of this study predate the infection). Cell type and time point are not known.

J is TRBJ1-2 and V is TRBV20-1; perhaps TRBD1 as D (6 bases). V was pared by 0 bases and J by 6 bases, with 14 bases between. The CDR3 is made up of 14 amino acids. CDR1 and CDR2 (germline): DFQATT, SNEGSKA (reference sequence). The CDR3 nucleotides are TGCAGTGCTAGAGATTGGCCAGGGGTAAATGGCTACACCTTC. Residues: CSARDWPGVNGYTF.

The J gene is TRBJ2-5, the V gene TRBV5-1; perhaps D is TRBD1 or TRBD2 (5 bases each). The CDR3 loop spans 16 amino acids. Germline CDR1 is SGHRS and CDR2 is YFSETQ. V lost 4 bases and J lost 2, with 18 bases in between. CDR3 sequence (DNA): TGCGCCAGCAGCAGATTTCCGGGACCCTCACAAGAGACCCAGTACTTC. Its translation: CASSRFPGPSQETQYF.

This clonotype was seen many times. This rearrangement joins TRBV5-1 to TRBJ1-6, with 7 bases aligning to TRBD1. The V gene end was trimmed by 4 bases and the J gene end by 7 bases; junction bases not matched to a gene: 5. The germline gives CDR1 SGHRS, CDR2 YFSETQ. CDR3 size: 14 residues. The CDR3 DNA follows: TGCGCCAGCAGCCCGGGACAGTTAAATTCACCCCTCCACTTT. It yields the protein CASSPGQLNSPLHF.

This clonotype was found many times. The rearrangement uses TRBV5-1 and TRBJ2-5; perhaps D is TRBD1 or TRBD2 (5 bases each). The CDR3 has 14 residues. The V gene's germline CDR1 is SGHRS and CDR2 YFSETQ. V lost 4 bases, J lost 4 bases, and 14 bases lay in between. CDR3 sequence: CASSEPGSRETQYF. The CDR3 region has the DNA TGCGCCAGCAGCGAGCCAGGGAGTCGAGAGACCCAGTACTTC.

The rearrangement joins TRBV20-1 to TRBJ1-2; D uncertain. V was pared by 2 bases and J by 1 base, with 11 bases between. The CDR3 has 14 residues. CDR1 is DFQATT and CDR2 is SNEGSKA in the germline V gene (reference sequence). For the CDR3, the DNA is TGCAGTGCTAGAAGGTCGTCGAATAACTATGGCTACACCTTC. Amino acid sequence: CSARRSSNNYGYTF.